What follows describes a single T cell receptor (beta chain). The target antigen is unknown. The junction had 1 base not matched to a gene; V was cut back by 4 bases and J by 12 bases. Germline CDR1 reads KGHSH; CDR2 reads LQKENI. The CDR3 extends over 11 amino acids. The sample comes from a study of shared clonotypes between healthy human individuals. Study overall: Sampling drew on donors who were a couple of women and a few men aged 18 to 49.

Without sorting, samples used some 84 million PBMCs for genomic DNA. Study-wide results and caveats: Genetic and exposure-history diversity was limited by the small donor number.

Execution of the assay was at deep level. TCRdb keeps only in-frame clones here, not all; method: immunoSEQ multiplex PCR. This sample has more than 400,000 clones, with around 73% found just once. J is TRBJ2-1 and V is TRBV18, with TRBD1 identical over 9 bases. What was sequenced was PBMCs. The receptor's source is a middle-aged woman in good health. Some clones in this sample may be carry-over from other donors' samples. Written as DNA, the CDR3 is TGTGCCAGCTCACTGGGACAGGGGCAGTTCTTC. Protein product: CASSLGQGQFF.